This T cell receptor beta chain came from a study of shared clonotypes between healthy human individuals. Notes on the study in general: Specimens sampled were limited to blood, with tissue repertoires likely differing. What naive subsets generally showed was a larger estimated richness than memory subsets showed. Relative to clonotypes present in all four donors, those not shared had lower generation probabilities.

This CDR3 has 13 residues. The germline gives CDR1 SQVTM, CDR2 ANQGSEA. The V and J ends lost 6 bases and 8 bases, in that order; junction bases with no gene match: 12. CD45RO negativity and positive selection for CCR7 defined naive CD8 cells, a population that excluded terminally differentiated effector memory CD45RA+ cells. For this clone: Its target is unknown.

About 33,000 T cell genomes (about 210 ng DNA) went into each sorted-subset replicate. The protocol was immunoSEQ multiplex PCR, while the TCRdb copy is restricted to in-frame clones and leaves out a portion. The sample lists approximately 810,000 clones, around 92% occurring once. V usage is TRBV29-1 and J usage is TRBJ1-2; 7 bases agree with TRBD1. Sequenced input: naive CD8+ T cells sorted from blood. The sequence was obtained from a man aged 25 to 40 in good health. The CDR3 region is CSVAGTESGGYTF. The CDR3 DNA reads TGCAGCGTCGCCGGGACAGAATCTGGCGGCTACACCTTC.